The rows below give T cell receptor beta chains drawn from one sample of a study of blood T cell repertoires in COVID-19. TCRdb keeps only in-frame clones here, not all; method: immunoSEQ multiplex PCR. The sample records approximately 170,000 clones, 75% to 85% being singletons. Sequencing input: PBMCs or T cells enriched from blood (not recorded which). Source of these receptors: a man aged 35-49 years who had recovered from COVID-19. Each CDR3 is given without its conserved first and last residue.

ASSLGGFQETQY TRBJ2-5 TRBV5-4
ASSQDRDYGYT TRBJ1-2 TRBV4-1
ASSTTRPDTGELF TRBJ2-2 TRBV11-2
ASSLSGGASQETQY TRBJ2-5 TRBV5-1
ASSQEVVAGARDTQY TRBJ2-3 TRBV4-1
SVDLEQGAGGYT TRBJ1-2 TRBV29-1
ASSVTGGGDTQY TRBJ2-3 TRBV7-9
ASSLIPIRGSASTEAF TRBJ1-1 TRBV7-3
ASSFLGGNHQPQH TRBJ1-5 TRBV6-2/TRBV6-3
ASSSGGDRGRGNEQF TRBJ2-1 TRBV7-8
ASSAEHAGSPSGYT TRBJ1-2 TRBV9
ATSDPTRGFTDTQY TRBJ2-3 TRBV24-1
ASSIDQGTGINQPQH TRBJ1-5 TRBV19
ASSVVRGGLTDTQY TRBJ2-3 TRBV9
SASDVYLTRGRETQY TRBJ2-5 TRBV20-1
ASSLGAGKVSPLH TRBJ1-6 TRBV7-6
ASSYQWTGGTYGYT TRBJ1-2 TRBV6-5
AGNHRGRLYGYT TRBJ1-2 TRBV6-5
ASSLGDRAGYT TRBJ1-2 TRBV5-4
AIRPGGSDYGYT TRBJ1-2 TRBV10-3
ASSAGQGALNGYT TRBJ1-2 TRBV7-2
ASSTTGTEGNTIY TRBJ1-3 TRBV7-2
ASSESGGDYGYT TRBJ1-2 TRBV2
ASSFEGNIQY TRBJ2-4 TRBV12-3/TRBV12-4
ASSPVSGSTEAF TRBJ1-1 TRBV19
SAVGDRRTIY TRBJ1-3 TRBV29-1
AIRQDYGYT TRBJ1-2 TRBV10-3
ASSTSGGGLFQQF TRBJ2-1 TRBV5-6
ASSVEILDGETQY NA TRBV9
ASSFSDRDGETQY TRBJ2-5 TRBV2
AISVGGTPQETQY TRBJ2-5 TRBV10-3
ASSPTYGRIVYT TRBJ1-2 TRBV18
ASSPSGGGLAGAKNIQY TRBJ2-4 TRBV19
ASPPRGLSGYNEQF TRBJ2-1 TRBV7-9
ASRSGMNGNSPLH TRBJ1-6 TRBV4-1
ASSLQGARNTIY TRBJ1-3 TRBV5-6
ASSPYWGDTIY TRBJ1-3 TRBV11-2
AWRGGAGGYT TRBJ1-2 TRBV30
ASSGYAGSGEKLF TRBJ1-4 TRBV6-5
ASSSRNGGALNGYT TRBJ1-2 TRBV7-3
ASSPPTGGRATQY TRBJ2-5 TRBV5-6
ASSLGLRWVF TRBJ2-1 TRBV6-5
ASSRPTRYEQF TRBJ2-1 TRBV2
ASSVGGGTYEQY TRBJ2-7 TRBV9
ATSEGGASNQPQH TRBJ1-5 TRBV24-1
ASSLPSGVVADTQY TRBJ2-3 TRBV5-1
AWSRDTSSYNEQF TRBJ2-1 TRBV30
ATAPDSNTGELF TRBJ2-2 TRBV6-6
ASSPILRTVRGTTEAF TRBJ1-1 TRBV7-8
ASSLDRGQGEQY TRBJ2-7 TRBV5-4
ASSSRDIGNTEAF TRBJ1-1 TRBV3-1/TRBV3-2
ASSLAGGPSYEQY TRBJ2-7 TRBV5-1
ASRGTGDYNSPLH TRBJ1-6 TRBV27
ASSYSTVNGYT TRBJ1-2 TRBV6-5
ASSILRDRASYNEQF TRBJ2-1 TRBV19